This TCR beta chain was obtained from a study of cytomegalovirus exposure and HLA in healthy donors. The study ran its PCR with 60 Vbeta and 13 Jbeta primers. Repertoires were generated with immunoSEQ multiplex PCR, while TCRdb's copy carries only in-frame clones and drops some. This table has under 200,000 clones, around four fifths appearing once. Germline CDR1 is MNHEY and CDR2 is SVGAGI. V trimming: 2 bases; J trimming: 2 bases; junction bases outside the gene matches: 5. This CDR3 is 15 amino acids long. The rearrangement uses TRBV6-5 and TRBJ2-7; 8 bases match TRBD2. Sequences were obtained from PBMCs. The sequence was collected from a man aged 30 to 45 in good health and CMV-seronegative. The CDR3 here is CASSYREGNTYEQYF. The CDR3 DNA reads TGTGCCAGCAGTTACCGGGAGGGTAACACCTACGAGCAGTACTTC.